This TCR beta chain was sequenced during a study of T cell repertoires in cytomegalovirus infection. About the research overall: In public TCR beta signatures, there were indications of both CMV infection and matching HLA type. Study-wide results and caveats: The study found HLA-C-restricted CMV-specific TCR beta clonotypes dominating the ex vivo response. Carriage of CMV together with the relevant HLA was identifiable through cumulative public TCR beta family frequency.

This CDR3 is built from 14 residues. V gave up 2 bases and J gave up 0 bases, with 6 bases separating them. This clonotype was counted only a few times. Antigen: not known. Using its own MiXCR run on the reads, TCRdb lists one record per CDR3 protein. The data hold about 150,000 distinct CDR3 sequences, with roughly a quarter observed a single time. The receptor comes from a human donor in good health (CMV status not recorded). Some clones in this sample may be carry-over from other donors' samples. The sequenced material came from PBMCs. The chain links TRBV12-3 or TRBV12-4 to TRBJ2-3; D gene unclear. CDR3 DNA: TGTGCCAGCAGTTTATGGGCCAGCACAGATACGCAGTATTTT. Translation: CASSLWASTDTQYF.